This record covers a single T cell receptor beta chain. The antigen is not known. This sample was taken from a study of Ad26.COV2.S vaccination and SARS-CoV-2 variants. Overall study: By the intramuscular route, Ad26.COV2.S was given once, or twice 56 days apart. Whole-study findings and limits: Vaccinees reportedly had broad spike-specific CD8+ and CD4+ T cell responses.

Germline assignment: CDR1 SGHNT and CDR2 YENEEA. The trim removed 8 bases at V and 7 bases at J, leaving 14 bases unmatched. This CDR3 has 15 residues. Repertoires were generated with immunoSEQ multiplex PCR, while TCRdb's copy carries only in-frame clones and drops some. Counted here are 450,000 to 550,000 clones, around 89% occurring once; the ten biggest clones make up about 1.7%. Treatment described: around 19 received Ad26.COV2.S at low or high dose, single or two shots; roughly five received placebo; per-sample allocation not given. The samples were gathered on day 63 after the first injection of vaccine or placebo. An adult donor aged 18-55 years was enrolled in Boston.

The origin of this receptor is a person between 18 and 60 years old who received the Ad26.COV2.S COVID-19 vaccine or a placebo. J is TRBJ2-1 and V is TRBV11-3; 7 bases fit TRBD2. The source material was peripheral blood, sampled in a trial of Ad26.COV2.S vaccine versus placebo. The CDR3 region is CASSHRTSARNEQFF. The CDR3, as DNA: TGTGCCAGCTCCCACCGGACTAGTGCACGTAATGAGCAGTTCTTC.